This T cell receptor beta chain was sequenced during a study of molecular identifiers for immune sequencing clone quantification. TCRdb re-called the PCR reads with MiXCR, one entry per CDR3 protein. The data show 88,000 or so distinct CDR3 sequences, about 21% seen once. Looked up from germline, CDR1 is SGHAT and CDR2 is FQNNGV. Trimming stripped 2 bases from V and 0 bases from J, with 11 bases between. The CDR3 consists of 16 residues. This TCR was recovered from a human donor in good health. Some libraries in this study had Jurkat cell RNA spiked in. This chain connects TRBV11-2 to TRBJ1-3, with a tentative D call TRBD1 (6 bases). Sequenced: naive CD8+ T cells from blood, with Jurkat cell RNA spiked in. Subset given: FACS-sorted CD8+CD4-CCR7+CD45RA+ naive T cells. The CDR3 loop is CASSLTLGGSGNTIYF. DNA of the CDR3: TGTGCCAGCAGCTTAACCCTAGGGGGCTCTGGAAACACCATATATTTT.